This TCR beta chain was captured by sequencing in a study of metastatic and nonmetastatic thyroid tumors. Background on the study: Malignant and benign thyroid patients had repertoires compared in peripheral blood and tumor or nodule tissue.

This clone was counted many times. What it recognizes is unknown. Each patient came to thyroid surgery without any prior treatment (of any kind). Study outcomes and limitations: Reports indicated that malignant thyroid tumors showed significantly higher TCR beta diversity than benign nodules did, in blood and tumor.

The CDR3 is made up of 16 amino acids. V lost 5 bases to trimming and J lost 11 bases, with 22 bases between them. Germline V gene data show CDR1 as MNHEY and CDR2 as SMNVEV (reference sequence). In the authors' methods: CDR3 differences across clinicopathological groups were used to build a distant-metastasis classifier for papillary thyroid cancer. TCRdb re-analyzed the PCR reads through MiXCR. TCRdb, rather than the study authors, made the V and J calls. In the table there are fewer than 50,000 clones, about 16% of which are singletons. The V gene is TRBV27, the J gene TRBJ1-6; D is undetermined. The sample consisted of blood. The receptor was derived from a female donor with papillary thyroid cancer or a benign thyroid nodule (not recorded which). Some clones in this sample may be carry-over from other donors' samples. This CDR3 is CASSEFSSLKETPLHF. CDR3 bases: TGTGCCAGCAGTGAGTTCTCTAGCCTGAAAGAGACACCCCTCCACTTT.